The 32 T cell receptor beta chains below were found in one sample sequenced in a study of OX40 agonist ivuxolimab in advanced cancers. This table comes from immunoSEQ multiplex PCR, and its TCRdb copy is limited to in-frame clones, with some not included. The repertoire holds about 50,000 clones, with 70% to 90% as singletons. Sequencing was performed on CD4+ or CD8+ T cells sorted from blood, taken in a trial of the OX40 agonist ivuxolimab. Receptor source: an adult with an advanced solid tumor such as melanoma, head and neck, liver or kidney cancer.

This sequence joins TRBV29-1 and TRBJ1-2; D perhaps matches TRBD1 (6 bases). This CDR3 contains 12 residues. Germline-derived CDR1 and CDR2 are SQVTM and ANQGSEA. V lost 5 bases and J lost 2, with 9 bases in between. The CDR3 region is CSVIGQNYGYTF. CDR3 DNA sequence: TGCAGCGTTATCGGACAGAACTATGGCTACACCTTC.

The chain combines TRBV11-1 with TRBJ2-7; 13 bases match TRBD2. The CDR3 is 14 amino acids. J lost 5 bases, V lost 5 bases, and 3 bases had no gene match. CDR1 SGHAT and CDR2 FQDESV come from the germline V gene (reference sequence). CDR3 amino acids: CASSIGLAGDEQYF. In nucleotides, the CDR3 is TGTGCCAGCAGCATAGGACTAGCGGGAGACGAGCAGTACTTC.

The chain joins TRBV2 to TRBJ1-5, with a weak D call TRBD1 (5 bases). Per germline, CDR1 SNHLY and CDR2 FYNNEI. V gave up 6 bases and J gave up 2 bases, with 11 bases separating them. CDR3 length equals 14 residues. In DNA form, the CDR3 reads TGTGCCAGCAGGAAGGGGACGGGCAATCAGCCCCAGCATTTT. It is translated as CASRKGTGNQPQHF. Complete variable domain (other parts from reference TRBV2 and TRBJ1-5): EPEVTQTPSHQVTQMGQEVILRCVPISNHLYFYWYRQILGQKVEFLVSFYNNEISEKSEIFDDQFSVERPDGSNFTLKIRSTKLEDSAMYFCASRKGTGNQPQHFGDGTRLSIL.

V is TRBV11-3 and J is TRBJ1-5, with TRBD1 matching over 9 bases. CDR3 size: 15 residues. In germline, CDR1 is SGHNT, CDR2 YENEEA. Germline trimming cut 5 bases from V and 4 bases from J; bases unmatched to any gene: 6. CDR3 in DNA: TGTGCCAGCAGCCAAGGACAGGGGACTAATCAGCCCCAGCATTTT. Its translation is CASSQGQGTNQPQHF.

This chain links TRBV18 with TRBJ2-1; TRBD1 matches at 7 bases. Germline loops: CDR1 KGHSH, CDR2 LQKENI. The CDR3 totals 13 residues. V lost 3 bases to trimming and J lost 8 bases; unmatched junction nucleotides: 4. CDR3 DNA: TGTGCCAGCTCACCGGGACAGATCGATGAGCAGTTCTTC. Protein: CASSPGQIDEQFF.

V gene TRBV4-1 combines with J gene TRBJ1-1; D ambiguous. V was clipped by 3 bases and J by 1 base, with 6 bases between them. CDR1 and CDR2 (germline): MGHRA, YSYEKL. This CDR3 comprises 13 residues. The CDR3 region is CASSHPRNTEAFF. The CDR3 DNA is TGCGCCAGCAGCCATCCTAGGAACACTGAAGCTTTCTTT.

The J gene is TRBJ2-3, the V gene TRBV5-1; tentatively, D is TRBD2 (5 bases). This CDR3 comprises 15 residues. Germline assignment: CDR1 SGHRS and CDR2 YFSETQ. The germline V and J ends were trimmed by 0 bases and 2 bases, with 10 bases remaining between them. CDR3 nucleotide sequence: TGCGCCAGCAGCTTGGCCTTGACTACCACAGATACGCAGTATTTT. Its protein is CASSLALTTTDTQYF. Full variable domain (missing parts from reference TRBV5-1 and TRBJ2-3): KAGVTQTPRYLIKTRGQQVTLSCSPISGHRSVSWYQQTPGQGLQFLFEYFSETQRNKGNFPGRFSGRQFSNSRSEMNVSTLELGDSALYLCASSLALTTTDTQYFGPGTRLTVL.

The V call is TRBV9, the J call TRBJ2-5; D is unclear. The CDR3 length is 15 residues. V lost 0 bases to trimming and J lost 5 bases, with 14 bases between them. Germline V gives CDR1 SGDLS, CDR2 YYNGEE. CDR3 sequence reads: CASSVALGYRETQYF. The CDR3 region has the DNA TGTGCCAGCAGCGTAGCCCTCGGCTATAGGGAGACCCAGTACTTC.

The V gene is TRBV25-1, the J gene TRBJ2-5; tentatively, D is TRBD1 or TRBD2 (5 bases each). This CDR3 is 14 amino acids long. Germline CDR1 MGHDK, CDR2 SYGVNS. V lost 1 base and J lost 3, with 9 bases in between. CDR3 region: CASSEFEGKETQYF. The CDR3 DNA is TGTGCCAGCAGTGAATTTGAGGGGAAAGAGACCCAGTACTTC.

The chain links TRBV18 to TRBJ1-3; D uncertain. The germline V gene has CDR1 KGHSH and CDR2 LQKENI. V was clipped by 3 bases and J by 3 bases, with 6 bases between them. The CDR3 spans 13 residues. This chain's CDR3 is CASSPPFGNTIYF. The CDR3 bases are TGTGCCAGCTCACCTCCCTTTGGAAACACCATATATTTT.

The V call is TRBV7-3, the J call TRBJ2-3; D is unclear. The CDR3 length is 15 residues. Germline lookup yields CDR1 SGHTA and CDR2 FQGTGA. Trimming stripped 2 bases from V and 3 bases from J, with 12 bases between. The CDR3: CASSLQSRPTDTQYF. The DNA of the CDR3 is TGTGCCAGCAGCTTACAATCGCGACCGACAGATACGCAGTATTTT.

This clone was counted a single time. The chain combines TRBV27 with TRBJ1-2, with 10 bases that match TRBD1. Unmatched junction bases numbered 3, after V lost 4 bases and J lost 4 bases. Germline CDR1 reads MNHEY; CDR2 reads SMNVEV (reference sequence). The CDR3 length is 14 residues. CDR3 bases: TGTGCCAGCAGTTGGGACAGGGGCCTCTATGGCTACACCTTC. This sequence encodes CASSWDRGLYGYTF.

This rearrangement joins TRBV7-9 to TRBJ2-1; TRBD1 is a possible D gene (6 bases). Per germline, CDR1 SEHNR and CDR2 FQNEAQ (reference sequence). The CDR3 runs 14 residues. Trimming took 1 base from V and 4 from J, leaving 8 bases between them. The CDR3 sequence is CASSLEGQYNEQFF. CDR3 sequence (DNA): TGTGCCAGCAGCTTAGAAGGACAGTACAATGAGCAGTTCTTC.

This sequence joins TRBV25-1 and TRBJ2-3; weak D call: TRBD2 (6 bases). The CDR3 is 17 amino acids. V dropped 0 bases and J dropped 2 bases, with 15 bases sitting between them. Germline lookup yields CDR1 MGHDK and CDR2 SYGVNS. CDR3 loop: CASSEYMLGGSTDTQYF. The DNA for the CDR3 is TGTGCCAGCAGTGAATATATGCTAGGAGGGTCCACAGATACGCAGTATTTT.

This clone was seen more than once but under ten times. The J gene is TRBJ2-3, the V gene TRBV6-6; D is unclear. The germline V gene has CDR1 MNHNY and CDR2 SVGAGI (reference sequence). The CDR3 is 12 residues long. V lost 8 bases and J 4 bases, leaving 10 bases between the germline ends. CDR3 protein: CASGQTPDTQYF. The CDR3 DNA reads as TGTGCCAGCGGTCAGACCCCAGATACGCAGTATTTT.

V usage is TRBV5-5 and J usage is TRBJ2-1; D not certain. The CDR3 is made up of 15 amino acids. V lost 5 bases and J lost 0, with 12 bases in between. Germline V gene lookup returns CDR1 SGHKS and CDR2 YYEKEE (reference sequence). CDR3 sequence (DNA): TGTGCCAGCAGATATGACCCCAACTCCTACAATGAGCAGTTCTTC. Translated, it gives CASRYDPNSYNEQFF.

This clone was counted between two and nine times. The chain combines TRBV27 with TRBJ2-3, with D unresolved. The V gene lost 5 bases and the J gene lost 1 base, with 4 bases spanning the gap. Germline V gene lookup returns CDR1 MNHEY and CDR2 SMNVEV (reference sequence). The CDR3 is made up of 12 amino acids. The CDR3 reads CASSGGTDTQYF. The DNA for the CDR3 is TGTGCCAGCAGTGGAGGCACAGATACGCAGTATTTT.

This rearrangement joins TRBV19 to TRBJ1-5; possibly TRBD1 for D (6 bases). The CDR3 consists of 15 residues. V dropped 5 bases and J dropped 5 bases, with 16 bases sitting between them. From germline, CDR1 is LNHDA and CDR2 SQIVND (reference sequence). The CDR3 nucleotides are TGTGCCAGTAGTCGGCAGGGGCTAGCCCATCAGCCCCAGCATTTT. It translates to CASSRQGLAHQPQHF.

This clone has only a few counts. The rearrangement links TRBV4-3 to TRBJ2-3; D is possibly TRBD2 (7 bases). The CDR3 runs 16 residues. V lost 5 bases to trimming and J lost 5 bases, with 20 bases between them. Germline CDR1 LGHNA, CDR2 YSLEER. The CDR3 DNA reads as TGCGCCAGCAGCTCCCCCGGGGGGCGAGCGGGAGATACGCAGTATTTT. Amino acid sequence: CASSSPGGRAGDTQYF.

In nucleotides, the CDR3 is TGTGCCAGCAGCCTAGTGGACAGGAGTAACTATGGCTACACCTTC. This sequence encodes CASSLVDRSNYGYTF. The chain couples TRBV5-4 to TRBJ1-2, with TRBD1 matching over 7 bases. Germline CDR1 reads SGHNT; CDR2 reads YYREEE (reference sequence). The CDR3 runs 15 residues. Trimming at V came to 4 bases and at J to 1 base, leaving 7 bases not matched to a gene.

The chain joins TRBV6-6 to TRBJ1-1, with D maybe TRBD1 (6 bases). CDR1 is MNHNY and CDR2 is SVGAGI in the germline V gene (reference sequence). V dropped 6 bases and J dropped 7 bases, with 12 bases sitting between them. The CDR3 loop spans 12 amino acids. CDR3 protein: CASRRTGFEAFF. CDR3 coding DNA: TGTGCCAGCAGACGTACAGGGTTTGAAGCTTTCTTT.

V gene TRBV5-4 combines with J gene TRBJ2-1, with 7 bases matching TRBD2. This CDR3 spans 17 amino acids. The V gene end was trimmed by 4 bases and the J gene end by 2 bases; junction bases not matched to a gene: 12. Germline V gives CDR1 SGHNT, CDR2 YYREEE (reference sequence). CDR3 nucleotides: TGTGCCAGCAGCCCTTACCTAGCTGGGGGGGCCTACAATGAGCAGTTCTTC. Its protein product is CASSPYLAGGAYNEQFF.

The V call is TRBV11-3, the J call TRBJ2-5; no definite D call. From germline, CDR1 is SGHNT and CDR2 YENEEA. The CDR3 covers 13 residues. Trimming cost V 1 base and J 3 bases, with 6 bases left between them. CDR3 loop: CASSLGTKETQYF. The CDR3 bases are TGTGCCAGCAGCTTAGGGACCAAAGAGACCCAGTACTTC.

The chain recombines TRBV6-5 with TRBJ1-2; 7 bases line up with TRBD1. CDR1 and CDR2 from the germline V gene are MNHEY and SVGAGI. V lost 6 bases and J lost 4; bases outside the gene matches: 5. The length of the CDR3 is 13 residues. CDR3 amino acids: CASREGARYGYTF. In nucleotides, the CDR3 is TGTGCCAGCAGGGAGGGGGCCCGCTATGGCTACACCTTC.

The chain links TRBV7-2 to TRBJ2-3, with 7 positions matching TRBD2. The CDR3 extends over 16 amino acids. V dropped 5 bases and J dropped 1; count of bases not matched to a gene: 9. Germline-derived CDR1 and CDR2 are SGHTA and FQGNSA. The DNA of the CDR3 is TGTGCCAGCAGCGTTCAGACTCGGGGGGGCACAGATACGCAGTATTTT. It is translated as CASSVQTRGGTDTQYF.

This sequence joins TRBV7-3 and TRBJ2-1, with 7 bases aligning to TRBD2. This CDR3 contains 15 residues. Trimming at V came to 5 bases and at J to 6 bases, leaving 10 bases not matched to a gene. Germline CDR1 reads SGHTA; CDR2 reads FQGTGA. The CDR3 nucleotides are TGTGCCAGCAGCCTCGACGGCGGGGGTTCCAATGAGCAGTTCTTC. Protein: CASSLDGGGSNEQFF.

This clone was observed a single time. This chain joins TRBV27 and TRBJ1-2, with 8 nucleotides matching TRBD1. CDR1 is MNHEY, CDR2 SMNVEV, per germline (reference sequence). The CDR3 runs to 14 residues. With V trimmed by 4 bases and J by 3 bases, 4 bases remained unmatched. The CDR3 coding sequence is TGTGCCAGCAGTTCCGAGACAGGGGACTATGGCTACACCTTC. Translating it yields CASSSETGDYGYTF.

A few counts support this clone. The rearrangement joins TRBV15 to TRBJ2-2; TRBD1 matches at 9 bases. The CDR3 loop spans 14 amino acids. Germline V gene sequence: CDR1 LNHNV, CDR2 YYDKDF (reference sequence). V lost 6 bases to trimming and J lost 5 bases; unmatched junction nucleotides: 4. This CDR3 reads CATRKTGGTGELFF. Written as DNA, the CDR3 is TGTGCCACCAGAAAGACAGGGGGAACCGGGGAGCTGTTTTTT.

V is TRBV6-1 and J is TRBJ1-2, with 7 bases fitting TRBD1. V was pared by 1 base and J by 7 bases, with 3 bases of the junction left unmatched. Germline V gene data show CDR1 as MNHNS and CDR2 as SASEGT. The CDR3 is 13 amino acids. The CDR3, as DNA: TGTGCCAGCAGTGAAGTCCGGGACAGTGGCTACACCTTC. Protein product: CASSEVRDSGYTF.

The V call is TRBV27, the J call TRBJ2-2, with TRBD2 matching 7 bases. Germline CDR1 and CDR2: MNHEY and SMNVEV (reference sequence). Trimming at V came to 8 bases and at J to 0 bases, leaving 6 bases not matched to a gene. This CDR3 region has 15 residues. The CDR3 sequence is CASPGRGTNTGELFF. In DNA, the CDR3 is TGTGCCAGCCCTGGGCGGGGGACGAACACCGGGGAGCTGTTTTTT.

This chain links TRBV7-9 with TRBJ1-1; D is unresolved. The V gene lost 1 base and the J gene lost 5 bases, with 8 bases spanning the gap. CDR1 and CDR2 (germline): SEHNR, FQNEAQ (reference sequence). CDR3 length: 13 residues. CDR3 in DNA: TGTGCCAGCAGCTTAGGAGGCGGTACTGAAGCTTTCTTT. This encodes CASSLGGGTEAFF. Looking up the rest from reference TRBV7-9 and TRBJ1-1 gives the full variable domain: DTGVSQNPRHKITKRGQNVTFRCDPISEHNRLYWYRQTLGQGPEFLTYFQNEAQLEKSRLLSDRFSAERPKGSFSTLEIQRTEQGDSAMYLCASSLGGGTEAFFGQGTRLTVV.

The gene calls are TRBV11-3 and TRBJ2-3, with a possible D match to TRBD2 (6 bases). From germline, CDR1 is SGHNT and CDR2 YENEEA. Trimming stripped 5 bases from V and 3 bases from J, with 12 bases between. This CDR3 has 14 amino acids. In DNA form, the CDR3 reads TGTGCCAGCAGCCCCGGTGGAGGGACAGATACGCAGTATTTT. Its protein product is CASSPGGGTDTQYF.